This is a list of T cell receptor beta chains from one sample in a study of blood T cell repertoires in COVID-19. The table came from immunoSEQ multiplex PCR; TCRdb's copy has only in-frame clones and leaves some out. The profile covers 300,000 to 400,000 clones, with around 88% appearing a single time and roughly 6.6% taken by the ten largest. Sequenced: peripheral blood. The receptor source for this set is a woman between 55 and 75 years old with COVID-19, enrolled during active disease. The CDR3 runs from the conserved cysteine through the conserved F or W. Each record gives: V gene, J gene, D gene, clone size, CDR3 DNA, CDR3 protein. A D gene is named only where the DNA matches it firmly. Size is omitted from some rows. Given values are once, few, many or a class for expanded clones.

>TRBV4-2|TRBJ2-2|TRBD1|once
TGTGCCAGCAGCCAAGGACAGGGGGCGGGCGGGGAGCTGTTTTTT
CASSQGQGAGGELFF
>TRBV28|TRBJ1-4|TRBD1|NA
TGTGCCAGCAGTTCACAGGGGATTAATGAAAAACTGTTTTTT
CASSSQGINEKLFF
>TRBV19|TRBJ1-4|TRBD1|NA
TGTGCCGGAAGGACAGGGGCTTCAACTAATGAAAAACTGTTTTTT
CAGRTGASTNEKLFF
>TRBV4-1|TRBJ2-2|TRBD2|NA
TGCGCCAGCAGCCACCCTAGCGGACGAGAGACCGGGGAGCTGTTTTTT
CASSHPSGRETGELFF
>TRBV5-1|TRBJ2-1|TRBD2|NA
TGCGCCAGCAGCTTGGTTAAGCGGGGGGGCCAGAATGAGCAGTTCTTC
CASSLVKRGGQNEQFF
>TRBV30|TRBJ1-1|TRBD1|once
TGTGCCTGGGGGACAGGGAACGCTGAAGCTTTCTTT
CAWGTGNAEAFF
>TRBV7-2|TRBJ1-2|NA|NA
TGTGCCAGCAGCTTGGGAGAAGGGTATGGCTACACCTTC
CASSLGEGYGYTF
>TRBV27|TRBJ1-1|NA|NA
TGTGCCAGCAGTCCCCAACGTAGGGAGGGGGAAGCTTTCTTT
CASSPQRREGEAFF
>TRBV18|TRBJ2-7|TRBD2|NA
TGTGCCAGCTCACCCCCGGGGGGGGCGTCGGTGTACGAGCAGTACTTC
CASSPPGGASVYEQYF
>TRBV9|TRBJ2-5|TRBD1|NA
TGTGCCAGCAGCTACGGACAGGGCCCAAGGACCCAGTACTTC
CASSYGQGPRTQYF
>TRBV6-1|TRBJ2-7|TRBD2|NA
TGTGCCAGCAGTGAACAGGCTAGCGGGGCTGGGGAGCAGTACTTC
CASSEQASGAGEQYF
>TRBV13|TRBJ2-1|NA|NA
TGTGCCAGCAGCTTTTGGGCCCGTGACGGTAATGAGCAGTTCTTC
CASSFWARDGNEQFF
>TRBV6-2/TRBV6-3|TRBJ1-6|NA|NA
TGTGCCAGCAGTCAGATGGGAGGCGTTTCACCCCTCCACTTT
CASSQMGGVSPLHF
>TRBV27|TRBJ1-1|TRBD1|NA
TGTGCCAGCAGTTCCCGACAGGGGAGGACTGAAGCTTTCTTT
CASSSRQGRTEAFF
>TRBV5-4|TRBJ1-2|TRBD1|NA
TGTGCCAGCAGCCGACAGGGGGCGCCCCTAATCTATGGCTACACCTTC
CASSRQGAPLIYGYTF
>TRBV5-4|TRBJ1-1|TRBD1|NA
TGTGCCAGCAGCTTGGATTTCTGGACAGGGAACACTGAAGCTTTCTTT
CASSLDFWTGNTEAFF
>TRBV18|TRBJ1-1|TRBD1|NA
TGTGCCAGCTCACCGCGACAGGGGGATGGGGGCACTGAAGCTTTCTTT
CASSPRQGDGGTEAFF
>TRBV5-1|TRBJ2-7|TRBD1|NA
TGCGCCAGCAGCTTTGCCGGGACAGCTGCCCCCTACGAGCAGTACTTC
CASSFAGTAAPYEQYF
>TRBV27|TRBJ1-1|NA|NA
TGTGCCAGCAGCCCCCGAGGCGTTGAAGCTTTCTTT
CASSPRGVEAFF
>TRBV12-5|TRBJ1-1|TRBD1|NA
TGTGCTAGTGGTTTGCCCCGGCAGGGGGCTTCTGAAGCTTTCTTT
CASGLPRQGASEAFF
>TRBV5-1|TRBJ2-7|NA|few
TGCGCCAGCAGCTGGCCCGACAGGCTAGGCGGCGAGCAGTACTTC
CASSWPDRLGGEQYF
>TRBV5-1|TRBJ2-7|NA|NA
TGCGCCAGCAGCAGGGGTCCTTACGAGCAGTACTTC
CASSRGPYEQYF
>TRBV5-1|TRBJ2-1|NA|NA
TGCGCCAGCAGCTTGGGTGGGGGGACAGTTAAAAATGAGCAGTTCTTC
CASSLGGGTVKNEQFF